The clone carrying this TCR beta chain has a handful of counts. What it binds is unknown. Primed by a sample-barcoded 5' primer and a J-beta primer mix, a second PCR proceeded for about 7 to 12 cycles. Tags on each cDNA molecule came from a template-switch adaptor with 12 random nucleotides. TCRdb ran MiXCR on the 5' RACE reads and lists one entry per CDR3 protein. This table holds roughly 930,000 distinct CDR3 sequences, roughly 52% found once. This sample is drawn from a study of blood T cells in healthy people across ages. The overall study: The capture of about one barcoded beta molecule per two T cells was achieved by template switching. Study-level points and caveats: Naive T cell percentage showed a strong correlation with the diversity of TCR beta.

Donor samples were obtained from healthy Caucasian individuals from Russia, aged roughly 6 to 95. V lost 1 base, J lost 2 bases, and 11 bases lay in between. This CDR3 comprises 15 residues. Germline V CDR1 and CDR2: MNHNS, SASEGT. The V and J genes are TRBV6-1 and TRBJ1-2; no definite D call. Sequencing input: blood. The TCR was taken from a young man in good health. The chain's CDR3 is CASSEGGTGNYGYTF. DNA of the CDR3: TGTGCCAGCAGTGAAGGGGGTACCGGGAACTATGGCTACACCTTC.